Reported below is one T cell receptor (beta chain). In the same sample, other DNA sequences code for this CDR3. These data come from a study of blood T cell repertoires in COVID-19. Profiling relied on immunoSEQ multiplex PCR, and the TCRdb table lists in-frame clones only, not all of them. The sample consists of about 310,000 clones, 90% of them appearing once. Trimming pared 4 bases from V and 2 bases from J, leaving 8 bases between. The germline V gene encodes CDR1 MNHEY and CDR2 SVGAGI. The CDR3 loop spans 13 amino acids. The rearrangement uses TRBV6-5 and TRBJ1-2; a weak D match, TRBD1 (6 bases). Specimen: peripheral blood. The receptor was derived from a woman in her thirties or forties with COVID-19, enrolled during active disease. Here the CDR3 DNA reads TGTGCCAGCAGTTCGACAGGAAACTATGGCTACACCTTC. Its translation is CASSSTGNYGYTF.